This entry lists 23 T cell receptor beta chains sequenced from one sample in a study of blood T cell repertoires in COVID-19. Clones were read by immunoSEQ multiplex PCR, and TCRdb kept only the in-frame ones, dropping some. The table has about 54,000 clones, 91% seen once. Material: peripheral blood. These receptors all stem from an older woman with active or convalescent COVID-19.

This clone was counted once. The chain is built from TRBV28 and TRBJ2-1, with a tentative D call TRBD1 (5 bases). Trimming stripped 7 bases from V and 9 bases from J, with 13 bases between. Germline V gene lookup returns CDR1 MDHEN and CDR2 SYDVKM. The CDR3 extends over 12 amino acids. For the CDR3, the DNA is TGTGCCAGCACCCGACAGTTCGGTGAGCAGTTCTTC. Translating it yields CASTRQFGEQFF.

The V call is TRBV6-5, the J call TRBJ1-4; D perhaps matches TRBD1 (5 bases). This CDR3 has 16 amino acids. Trimming shortened V by 2 bases and J by 8 bases, and 18 bases separated the two germline ends. CDR1 and CDR2 from the germline V gene are MNHEY and SVGAGI. CDR3 region: CASSYAPRVPGEKLFF. The DNA of the CDR3 is TGTGCCAGCAGTTACGCTCCCAGGGTACCAGGAGAAAAACTGTTTTTT.

The chain combines TRBV18 with TRBJ1-2; D uncertain. There are 14 residues in the CDR3. V lost 2 bases to trimming and J lost 5 bases, with 12 bases between them. Germline V gives CDR1 KGHSH, CDR2 LQKENI. Written as DNA, the CDR3 is TGTGCCAGCTCACCAGAGGGAGGGAAGTATGGCTACACCTTC. It specifies CASSPEGGKYGYTF.

V gene TRBV5-1 combines with J gene TRBJ1-2; 9 positions agree with TRBD1. This CDR3 contains 14 residues. Germline lookup yields CDR1 SGHRS and CDR2 YFSETQ. V trimming: 5 bases; J trimming: 7 bases; junction bases outside the gene matches: 9. The CDR3 reads CASRLQGARSGYTF. The CDR3 region has the DNA TGCGCCAGCAGATTACAGGGGGCCAGGTCTGGCTACACCTTC.

The V gene is TRBV5-1, the J gene TRBJ1-2; 9 bases are shared with TRBD1. This CDR3 contains 14 residues. V dropped 0 bases and J dropped 8; count of bases not matched to a gene: 5. The germline CDR1 and CDR2 sequences are SGHRS and YFSETQ. The CDR3 here is CASSLDRGRGGYTF. For the CDR3, the DNA is TGCGCCAGCAGCTTGGACAGGGGGCGAGGCGGCTACACCTTC.

The chain recombines TRBV19 with TRBJ2-5; 10 bases are shared with TRBD1. The V gene end was trimmed by 4 bases and the J gene end by 4 bases; junction bases not matched to a gene: 3. CDR1 and CDR2 from the germline V gene are LNHDA and SQIVND (reference sequence). This CDR3 has 14 residues. The CDR3 is CASSKTGGSETQYF. For the CDR3, the DNA is TGTGCCAGTAGTAAGACAGGGGGCTCAGAGACCCAGTACTTC.

The CDR3 protein is CASGRDTSNQPQHF. The CDR3 nucleotides are TGTGCCAGCGGCCGGGACACTAGCAATCAGCCCCAGCATTTT. The chain employs TRBV9 and TRBJ1-5; possibly TRBD1 for D (6 bases). CDR1 SGDLS and CDR2 YYNGEE come from the germline V gene. V lost 7 bases and J lost 0, with 11 bases in between. The CDR3 covers 14 residues. Full variable domain (missing parts from reference TRBV9 and TRBJ1-5): DSGVTQTPKHLITATGQRVTLRCSPRSGDLSVYWYQQSLDQGLQFLIQYYNGEERAKGNILERFSAQQFPDLHSELNLSSLELGDSALYFCASGRDTSNQPQHFGDGTRLSIL.

The chain combines TRBV4-2 with TRBJ2-7, with D uncertain. From germline, CDR1 is LGHNA and CDR2 YNFKEQ. The V end was cut by 5 bases, the J end by 0 bases, with 14 bases between. This CDR3 spans 15 amino acids. The CDR3 spells CASSKSTVSSYEQYF. In nucleotides, the CDR3 is TGTGCCAGCAGCAAATCAACGGTTAGCTCCTACGAGCAGTACTTC.

The J gene is TRBJ1-2, the V gene TRBV7-3; the D is unclear. Germline CDR1 is SGHTA and CDR2 is FQGTGA. The CDR3 is 13 residues long. The V end lost 6 bases, the J end lost 8 bases, and 16 bases lay between the germline ends. The CDR3 reads CASSRSEVGGYTF. The CDR3 nucleotides read TGTGCCAGCAGTCGTAGCGAGGTTGGGGGCTACACCTTC.

The gene calls are TRBV28 and TRBJ2-3; 11 positions agree with TRBD2. V gave up 3 bases and J gave up 1 base; unmatched junction bases: 3. The CDR3 contains 16 residues. Germline loops: CDR1 MDHEN, CDR2 SYDVKM. Here the CDR3 DNA reads TGTGCCAGCAGTTTCCCGACTAGCGGGGGCACAGATACGCAGTATTTT. Residues: CASSFPTSGGTDTQYF.

The count of this clone is one. The J gene is TRBJ1-3, the V gene TRBV7-3, with D perhaps TRBD1 (6 bases). Germline values: CDR1 SGHTA, CDR2 FQGTGA. The V end lost 6 bases, the J end lost 4 bases, and 10 bases lay between the germline ends. CDR3 length: 13 amino acids. Here the CDR3 DNA reads TGTGCCAGCAGTACAGGGATCGGAAACACCATATATTTT. Protein product: CASSTGIGNTIYF.

The chain carries TRBV12-3 or TRBV12-4 and TRBJ1-4; no reliable D call. The CDR3 contains 11 residues. V lost 6 bases, J lost 4 bases, and 3 bases lay in between. The CDR3 loop reads CASSYNEKLFF. CDR3 nucleotide sequence: TGTGCCAGCAGCTATAATGAAAAACTGTTTTTT.

The chain has TRBV28 and TRBJ2-1, with TRBD2 identical over 8 bases. The length of the CDR3 is 14 residues. The trim removed 10 bases at V and 6 bases at J, leaving 11 bases unmatched. From germline, CDR1 is MDHEN and CDR2 SYDVKM. The CDR3: CATNRAGVVNEQFF. The CDR3 nucleotides are TGTGCCACAAATAGAGCGGGAGTGGTCAATGAGCAGTTCTTC.

The count of this clone is one. The chain has TRBV5-1 and TRBJ2-3, with 9 bases matching TRBD2. V trimming: 0 bases; J trimming: 0 bases; junction bases outside the gene matches: 8. The CDR3 is made up of 18 amino acids. Germline values: CDR1 SGHRS, CDR2 YFSETQ. CDR3 nucleotide sequence: TGCGCCAGCAGCTTGGCCTGGCGGGGGGGCCCTAGCACAGATACGCAGTATTTT. The encoded protein is CASSLAWRGGPSTDTQYF.

The gene calls are TRBV30 and TRBJ1-2; 8 positions agree with TRBD1. Per germline, CDR1 GTSNPN and CDR2 SVGIG (reference sequence). After removal of 0 bases from V and 8 bases from J, the junction contained 14 bases not matched to a gene. The length of the CDR3 is 16 residues. CDR3 protein: CAWSVQGTGPGWGYTF. CDR3 bases: TGTGCCTGGAGTGTACAAGGGACAGGCCCCGGCTGGGGCTACACCTTC.

This chain joins TRBV28 and TRBJ2-3, with D unresolved. CDR3 length equals 15 residues. V shed 4 bases and J shed 1 base, with 12 bases lying between them. Germline CDR1 reads MDHEN; CDR2 reads SYDVKM. CDR3 bases: TGTGCCAGCAGTTCCCCCCCCCGGGGCACAGATACGCAGTATTTT. As protein: CASSSPPRGTDTQYF.

The chain recombines TRBV11-2 with TRBJ1-3; no reliable D call. The V gene's germline CDR1 is SGHAT and CDR2 FQNNGV. Trimming cost V 5 bases and J 0 bases, with 14 bases left between them. This CDR3 spans 16 amino acids. DNA of the CDR3: TGTGCCAGCAGCGCCCGACTGTCCGTCTCTGGAAACACCATATATTTT. Its protein is CASSARLSVSGNTIYF.

This chain uses TRBV28 with TRBJ2-7, with D perhaps TRBD1 (6 bases). Germline V gene data show CDR1 as MDHEN and CDR2 as SYDVKM. The CDR3 runs 11 residues. CDR3 loop: CATTGSYEQYF. CDR3 sequence (DNA): TGTGCTACGACAGGATCCTACGAGCAGTACTTC.

The CDR3 spells CASSTGRLAGVRNEQFF. In DNA form, the CDR3 reads TGTGCCAGTAGTACGGGAAGACTAGCGGGAGTGAGGAATGAGCAGTTCTTC. V usage is TRBV19 and J usage is TRBJ2-1, with TRBD2 matching over 12 bases. Trimming cost V 4 bases and J 7 bases; bases outside gene matches: 11. CDR1 and CDR2 (germline): LNHDA, SQIVND (reference sequence). This CDR3 is 17 amino acids long.

This sequence joins TRBV28 and TRBJ1-2; 8 positions agree with TRBD1. V trimming: 9 bases; J trimming: 8 bases; junction bases outside the gene matches: 20. The CDR3 runs to 16 residues. Germline V lookup: CDR1 MDHEN, CDR2 SYDVKM. DNA for the CDR3: TGTGCCAGTTATCAGGGGGCGCAGGCCCCCTTGGAGGGCTACACCTTC. Protein sequence: CASYQGAQAPLEGYTF.

The chain is built from TRBV12-3 or TRBV12-4 and TRBJ2-7, with no clear D. This CDR3 region has 13 residues. V was pared by 1 base and J by 3 bases, with 7 bases between. The CDR3 DNA is TGTGCCAGCAGTTTAGTTCCGGGCTACGAGCAGTACTTC. Protein product: CASSLVPGYEQYF.

V usage is TRBV4-1 and J usage is TRBJ2-2; 9 nucleotides line up with TRBD2. CDR3 length: 16 amino acids. J gave up 7 bases and V 6 bases, and 12 bases lay outside the gene matches. The germline V gene encodes CDR1 MGHRA and CDR2 YSYEKL. CDR3 protein: CASRALAGERSGELFF. The CDR3 region has the DNA TGCGCCAGCAGGGCTTTAGCGGGAGAGCGGAGCGGGGAGCTGTTTTTT.

A few counts support this clone. The chain combines TRBV19 with TRBJ1-2; 7 bases agree with TRBD1. The CDR3 spans 13 residues. CDR1 is LNHDA and CDR2 is SQIVND in the germline V gene (reference sequence). After removal of 8 bases from V and 4 bases from J, the junction contained 7 bases not matched to a gene. The chain's CDR3 is CASWDSLLYGYTF. CDR3 DNA sequence: TGTGCCAGTTGGGACAGCCTACTCTATGGCTACACCTTC. Supplemented by reference TRBV19 and TRBJ1-2, the full variable domain reads DGGITQSPKYLFRKEGQNVTLSCEQNLNHDAMYWYRQDPGQGLRLIYYSQIVNDFQKGDIAEGYSVSREKKESFPLTVTSAQKNPTAFYLCASWDSLLYGYTFGSGTRLTVV.